The 24 T cell receptor beta chains listed next were all sequenced from one sample in a study of blood T cells in healthy people across ages. Together with a sample-barcoded 5' primer, a J-beta primer mix was included in a second PCR lasting roughly 6 to 12 cycles. TCRdb passed the 5' RACE reads through MiXCR, listing each CDR3 protein once. Among about 1.1 million distinct CDR3 sequences listed, around two fifths were seen once. Material for sequencing was blood. These receptors were obtained from a young man in good health.

This clonotype was detected only a few times. This chain joins TRBV6-5 and TRBJ1-1; tentatively, D is TRBD1 (6 bases). The CDR3 loop spans 14 amino acids. CDR1 and CDR2 (germline): MNHEY, SVGAGI. The V end was cut by 7 bases, the J end by 0 bases, with 12 bases between. The CDR3 nucleotides are TGTGCCAGCAAAAGGACAGACATGAACACTGAAGCTTTCTTT. This codes for CASKRTDMNTEAFF.

The table lists this clonotype with many counts. The V call is TRBV10-3, the J call TRBJ2-1; 7 bases agree with TRBD2. The CDR3 loop spans 15 amino acids. Losses at the gene ends were 10 bases for V and 3 bases for J; bases not matched to a gene: 12. Germline V gene lookup returns CDR1 ENHRY and CDR2 SYGVKD. The CDR3 sequence is CATGSGTKIYNEQFF. CDR3 nucleotides: TGTGCCACCGGATCCGGGACTAAAATCTACAATGAGCAGTTCTTC.

A few counts support this clonotype. The rearrangement links TRBV21-1 to TRBJ2-7. TRBV21-1 counts as a pseudogene. The CDR3 runs 13 residues. In DNA form, the CDR3 reads TGTGCCAGCAGCAAATCCCATTCTGGAGAGCAGTACTTC. Translation: CASSKSHSGEQYF.

This clonotype has just a few counts. V gene TRBV18 combines with J gene TRBJ2-3; the match to TRBD1 covers 7 bases. CDR1 KGHSH and CDR2 LQKENI come from the germline V gene. The CDR3 is 17 amino acids. V dropped 4 bases and J dropped 1; count of bases not matched to a gene: 11. CDR3 amino acids: CASSQGASRSGTDTQYF. The CDR3 nucleotides read TGTGCCAGCTCACAGGGGGCCTCCAGGTCCGGCACAGATACGCAGTATTTT.

This clonotype was recorded a few times. The V call is TRBV12-5, the J call TRBJ2-1, with 7 bases that match TRBD1. CDR3 length: 15 residues. J gave up 4 bases and V 2 bases, and 5 bases lay outside the gene matches. Germline V gene lookup returns CDR1 LGHNT and CDR2 FRNRAP. This chain's CDR3 is CASGLRGQPYNEQFF. In DNA form, the CDR3 reads TGTGCTAGTGGTTTGAGGGGACAGCCATACAATGAGCAGTTCTTC. The full variable domain, with the rest looked up from reference TRBV12-5 and TRBJ2-1, is DARVTQTPRHKVTEMGQEVTMRCQPILGHNTVFWYRQTMMQGLELLAYFRNRAPLDDSGMPKDRFSAEMPDATLATLKIQPSEPRDSAVYFCASGLRGQPYNEQFFGPGTRLTVL.

The CDR3 loop reads CAISTGGETEAFF. CDR3 DNA sequence: TGTGCCATCAGCACAGGGGGAGAAACTGAAGCTTTCTTT. The chain couples TRBV10-3 to TRBJ1-1; 8 nucleotides agree with TRBD1. The V and J ends lost 6 bases and 5 bases, in that order; junction bases with no gene match: 5. Germline CDR1 reads ENHRY; CDR2 reads SYGVKD. This CDR3 contains 13 residues.

The chain carries TRBV5-5 and TRBJ1-1, with D maybe TRBD1 (6 bases). Trimming cost V 4 bases and J 0 bases, with 13 bases left between them. The CDR3 is 15 residues long. In germline, CDR1 is SGHKS, CDR2 YYEKEE (reference sequence). This CDR3 is CASSRGQNLNTEAFF. DNA for the CDR3: TGTGCCAGCAGCAGAGGACAGAACCTGAACACTGAAGCTTTCTTT.

The gene calls are TRBV27 and TRBJ1-4, with 7 positions matching TRBD1. The CDR3 has 14 residues. V was clipped by 2 bases and J by 7 bases; unmatched bases: 4. Germline V CDR1 and CDR2: MNHEY, SMNVEV (reference sequence). CDR3 protein: CASSLQGVGEKLFF. In DNA form, the CDR3 reads TGTGCCAGCAGTTTACAGGGGGTGGGTGAAAAACTGTTTTTT.

V and J are TRBV6-1 and TRBJ2-3; 10 nucleotides match TRBD2. The CDR3 loop spans 15 amino acids. The trim removed 4 bases at V and 2 bases at J, leaving 3 bases unmatched. Germline assignment: CDR1 MNHNS and CDR2 SASEGT. CDR3 nucleotide sequence: TGTGCCAGCAGTGGGACTAGCGGCGACACAGATACGCAGTATTTT. Amino acid sequence: CASSGTSGDTDTQYF.

Ten or more counts support this clonotype. The rearrangement uses TRBV2 and TRBJ1-1; unclear D gene. Between the trimmed V and J ends, which lost 1 base and 1 base, there was a span of 4 bases. Germline-derived CDR1 and CDR2 are SNHLY and FYNNEI. The CDR3 consists of 13 residues. CDR3 DNA: TGTGCCAGCAGTGAAGGTACGAACACTGAAGCTTTCTTT. It codes for CASSEGTNTEAFF.

This chain uses TRBV11-1 with TRBJ2-7; D uncertain. Germline-derived CDR1 and CDR2 are SGHAT and FQDESV (reference sequence). V was clipped by 6 bases and J by 0 bases, with 9 bases between them. The CDR3 consists of 13 residues. CDR3 nucleotides: TGTGCCAGCAGTCCCATCCGCTCCTACGAGCAGTACTTC. Protein product: CASSPIRSYEQYF.

V and J are TRBV7-2 and TRBJ2-7, with D perhaps TRBD2 (6 bases). The DNA end is a closer match to TRBJ2-5, so the J assignment may be wrong. The CDR3 runs to 17 residues. Germline V CDR1 and CDR2: SGHTA, FQGNSA. CDR3 sequence reads: CASSLGLGRGNSETQYF. The CDR3 nucleotides are TGTGCCAGCAGCTTAGGTCTCGGACGGGGGAACTCGGAGACCCAGTACTTC.

The V call is TRBV7-2, the J call TRBJ2-1; TRBD1 agrees at 9 bases. The CDR3 contains 16 residues. Germline V lookup: CDR1 SGHTA, CDR2 FQGNSA. The V and J ends lost 4 bases and 7 bases, in that order; junction bases with no gene match: 11. In DNA form, the CDR3 reads TGTGCCAGCAGCTATGAACAGGGGGCGCTTGGGAATGAGCAGTTCTTC. This codes for CASSYEQGALGNEQFF.

This clonotype was detected ten times or more. The chain has TRBV6-5 and TRBJ2-1; no firm D call. The V end was cut by 5 bases, the J end by 2 bases, with 16 bases between. Germline-derived CDR1 and CDR2 are MNHEY and SVGAGI. The CDR3 sequence is 16 residues long. CDR3 in amino acids: CASSPGVLGAYNEQFF. CDR3 in DNA: TGTGCCAGCAGTCCAGGTGTTCTCGGCGCCTACAATGAGCAGTTCTTC.

This clonotype appeared once. J is TRBJ2-1 and V is TRBV7-2; TRBD1 agrees at 7 bases. The CDR3 consists of 17 residues. Germline values: CDR1 SGHTA, CDR2 FQGNSA. After removal of 5 bases from V and 5 bases from J, the junction contained 15 bases not matched to a gene. In DNA, the CDR3 is TGTGCCAGCAGCCTAGTAGGGCCGGGACAGAGGAACAATGAGCAGTTCTTC. It specifies CASSLVGPGQRNNEQFF.

The chain carries TRBV4-2 and TRBJ1-1; 12 bases are a match to TRBD1. The CDR3 is 17 amino acids. Per germline, CDR1 LGHNA and CDR2 YNFKEQ. With V trimmed by 0 bases and J by 2 bases, 4 bases remained unmatched. The CDR3 DNA reads TGTGCCAGCAGCCAAGATCCCGGGACAGGGGGCAACACTGAAGCTTTCTTT. This translates into CASSQDPGTGGNTEAFF.

This clonotype was seen a few times. The V and J genes are TRBV6-1 and TRBJ1-2; no definite D call. CDR1 and CDR2 from the germline V gene are MNHNS and SASEGT. Trimming removed 0 bases from V and 0 bases from J, with 8 bases in between. The CDR3 runs 15 residues. In nucleotides, the CDR3 is TGTGCCAGCAGTGAAGCGCATCGGTCTAACTATGGCTACACCTTC. Translation: CASSEAHRSNYGYTF.

The rearrangement links TRBV28 to TRBJ1-2; possibly TRBD1 for D (5 bases). V was trimmed by 4 bases and J by 4 bases, leaving 16 bases between them. This CDR3 contains 15 residues. Germline lookup yields CDR1 MDHEN and CDR2 SYDVKM. The CDR3 nucleotides are TGTGCCAGCAGTTACCCGAGTACGCAGGGCTATGGCTACACCTTC. This codes for CASSYPSTQGYGYTF.

This clonotype was observed a few times. The chain employs TRBV20-1 and TRBJ2-2; 7 positions agree with TRBD2. This CDR3 has 13 residues. Germline assignment: CDR1 DFQATT and CDR2 SNEGSKA (reference sequence). Germline trimming cut 6 bases from V and 4 bases from J; bases unmatched to any gene: 5. CDR3 coding DNA: TGCAGTGCGGGGGGGTCGGCCACCGGGGAGCTGTTTTTT. This sequence encodes CSAGGSATGELFF.

The chain carries TRBV9 and TRBJ1-1; 7 positions agree with TRBD1. The V gene's germline CDR1 is SGDLS and CDR2 YYNGEE. The V segment lost 3 bases and the J segment 0 bases; nucleotides outside the gene matches: 5. CDR3 length equals 15 residues. The CDR3 protein is CASSGPDRLNTEAFF. CDR3 in DNA: TGTGCCAGCAGCGGACCGGACAGGTTGAACACTGAAGCTTTCTTT.

This clonotype occurred a few times. The chain has TRBV29-1 and TRBJ2-3; tentatively, D is TRBD1 (5 bases). Trimming took 6 bases from V and 0 from J, leaving 13 bases between them. Germline CDR1 SQVTM, CDR2 ANQGSEA. The CDR3 is made up of 14 amino acids. CDR3 nucleotide sequence: TGCAGCGTCAGGGCAGGTACTAGCACAGATACGCAGTATTTT. It translates to CSVRAGTSTDTQYF.

The genes are TRBV11-2 and TRBJ1-1; D is ambiguous. The germline V gene has CDR1 SGHAT and CDR2 FQNNGV. The CDR3 has 15 amino acids. V lost 1 base and J lost 4, with 13 bases in between. This chain's CDR3 is CASSLASLGGTEAFF. CDR3 DNA: TGTGCCAGCAGCTTAGCCAGCTTGGGAGGCACTGAAGCTTTCTTT.

This clonotype was observed a few times. CDR3 in amino acids: CSARERQLASLDRQFF. CDR3 DNA sequence: TGCAGTGCTAGAGAGCGCCAACTAGCATCCCTCGACCGGCAGTTCTTC. This chain joins TRBV20-1 and TRBJ2-1; possibly TRBD2 for D (6 bases). Trimming stripped 0 bases from V and 12 bases from J, with 24 bases between. The germline gives CDR1 DFQATT, CDR2 SNEGSKA (reference sequence). This CDR3 region has 16 residues.

This clonotype was seen more than once but under ten times. The gene calls are TRBV9 and TRBJ2-3; no clear D gene. The CDR3 length is 13 residues. V was clipped by 2 bases and J by 5 bases, with 9 bases between them. CDR1 and CDR2 (germline): SGDLS, YYNGEE. The CDR3 nucleotides read TGTGCCAGCAGCGTCCGAAAGGGAGATACGCAGTATTTT. It encodes CASSVRKGDTQYF.